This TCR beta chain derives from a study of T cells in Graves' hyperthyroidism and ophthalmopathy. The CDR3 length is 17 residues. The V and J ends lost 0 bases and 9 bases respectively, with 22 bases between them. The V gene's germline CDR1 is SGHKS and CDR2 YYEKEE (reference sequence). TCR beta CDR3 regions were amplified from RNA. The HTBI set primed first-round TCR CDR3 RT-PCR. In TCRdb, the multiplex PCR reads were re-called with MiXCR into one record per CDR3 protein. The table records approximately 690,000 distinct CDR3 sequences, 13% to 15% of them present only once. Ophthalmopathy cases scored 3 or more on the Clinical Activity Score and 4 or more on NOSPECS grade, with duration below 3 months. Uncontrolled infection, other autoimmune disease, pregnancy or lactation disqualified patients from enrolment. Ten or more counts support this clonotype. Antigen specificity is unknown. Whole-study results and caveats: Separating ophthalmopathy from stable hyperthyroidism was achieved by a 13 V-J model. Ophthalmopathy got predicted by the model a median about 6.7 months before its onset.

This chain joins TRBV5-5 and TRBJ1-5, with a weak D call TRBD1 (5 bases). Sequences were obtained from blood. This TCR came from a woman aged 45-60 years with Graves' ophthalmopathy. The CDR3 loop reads CASSLDGSRNGQGPQHF. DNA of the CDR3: TGTGCCAGCAGCTTGGATGGGTCAAGAAACGGGCAGGGGCCCCAGCATTTT.